Shown below are 5 T cell receptor beta chains from a single sample sequenced in a study of T-cell memory formation after mild COVID-19. MiXCR, applied by TCRdb to the 5' RACE reads, yields one record per CDR3 protein. The table shows some 410,000 distinct CDR3 sequences, with under 25% occurring only once. Specimen: PBMCs or a T cell subset sorted from them (not recorded which). Receptors were obtained from an adult woman who had mild COVID-19 (a few samples of this study predate the infection). Cell type and time point are not known.

The count of this clonotype is one. The chain combines TRBV15 with TRBJ1-5, with D possibly matching TRBD1 (6 bases). CDR1 is LNHNV and CDR2 is YYDKDF in the germline V gene (reference sequence). V lost 0 bases, J lost 7 bases, and 13 bases lay in between. The CDR3 is made up of 15 amino acids. CDR3 protein: CATSRDLEGGQPQHF. The CDR3 DNA reads as TGTGCCACCAGCAGAGATTTGGAGGGGGGACAGCCCCAGCATTTT.

This clonotype appeared many times. This rearrangement joins TRBV7-9 to TRBJ2-7; 7 bases map to TRBD1. The CDR3 contains 16 residues. The germline V gene has CDR1 SEHNR and CDR2 FQNEAQ (reference sequence). V was pared by 1 base and J by 6 bases, with 12 bases of the junction left unmatched. The CDR3 region is CASSLGETGSRGEQYF. Written as DNA, the CDR3 is TGTGCCAGCAGCTTAGGTGAGACAGGGTCAAGGGGCGAGCAGTACTTC.

This clonotype has a handful of counts. The V gene is TRBV5-1, the J gene TRBJ2-5; no clear D. Germline CDR1 is SGHRS and CDR2 is YFSETQ. The CDR3 runs to 13 residues. V was pared by 0 bases and J by 4 bases, with 7 bases between. The chain's CDR3 is CASSLGDGETQYF. The CDR3 coding sequence is TGCGCCAGCAGCTTGGGCGACGGAGAGACCCAGTACTTC. The complete variable domain, with remaining parts taken from reference TRBV5-1 and TRBJ2-5, reads KAGVTQTPRYLIKTRGQQVTLSCSPISGHRSVSWYQQTPGQGLQFLFEYFSETQRNKGNFPGRFSGRQFSNSRSEMNVSTLELGDSALYLCASSLGDGETQYFGPGTRLLVL.

This clonotype occurred a few times. The rearrangement links TRBV14 to TRBJ2-7, with TRBD1 matching over 8 bases. Germline V gene sequence: CDR1 SGHDN, CDR2 FVKESK. The CDR3 length is 12 residues. Losses at the gene ends were 9 bases for V and 3 bases for J; bases not matched to a gene: 4. The CDR3 here is CARYGTGYEQYF. CDR3 nucleotides: TGTGCCAGATACGGGACAGGCTACGAGCAGTACTTC.

The rearrangement links TRBV29-1 to TRBJ2-7; D call uncertain. Germline V gives CDR1 SQVTM, CDR2 ANQGSEA. V was cut by 0 bases and J by 0 bases, with 6 bases left in between. The CDR3 covers 13 residues. The CDR3: CSVEEQISYEQYF. In nucleotides, the CDR3 is TGCAGCGTTGAAGAACAGATCTCCTACGAGCAGTACTTC.